Following are 30 T cell receptor beta chains from one sample sequenced in a study of blood T cell repertoires in COVID-19. TCRdb's table, derived via immunoSEQ multiplex PCR, lists solely in-frame clones and lacks some. The profile covers around 250,000 clones, with roughly 86% appearing a single time and about 0.7% taken by the ten largest. Source material: peripheral blood. Receptors were obtained from a human donor in a cohort sampled during active COVID-19.

In nucleotides, the CDR3 is TGCGCCAGCAGCCAAGGCCCGCCGCGGTCCTCCTACGAGCAGTACTTC. As protein: CASSQGPPRSSYEQYF. V gene TRBV4-1 combines with J gene TRBJ2-7; D gene uncertain. The CDR3 extends over 16 amino acids. The germline CDR1 and CDR2 sequences are MGHRA and YSYEKL. The V gene lost 1 base and the J gene lost 0 bases, with 13 bases spanning the gap.

V gene TRBV2 combines with J gene TRBJ2-7; weak D call: TRBD1 (6 bases). V was shortened by 6 bases and J by 0 bases, with 12 bases between the two germline ends. The germline V gene has CDR1 SNHLY and CDR2 FYNNEI. The CDR3 is 14 residues long. The CDR3 reads CASSSGTYSYEQYF. CDR3 nucleotides: TGTGCCAGCAGCTCCGGGACATACTCCTACGAGCAGTACTTC.

The chain is built from TRBV18 and TRBJ2-7; TRBD1 agrees at 8 bases. V was pared by 3 bases and J by 3 bases, with 4 bases of the junction left unmatched. CDR3 length equals 14 residues. Germline CDR1 and CDR2: KGHSH and LQKENI. For the CDR3, the DNA is TGTGCCAGCTCACCGGGACAGGAAAACTACGAGCAGTACTTC. This codes for CASSPGQENYEQYF.

This clone appeared once. The chain couples TRBV7-2 to TRBJ2-1; TRBD1 matches 10 bases. The CDR3 runs 16 residues. V was clipped by 1 base and J by 9 bases; unmatched bases: 9. Germline CDR1 SGHTA, CDR2 FQGNSA. The CDR3 loop reads CASSLVPGQGIGEQFF. For the CDR3, the DNA is TGTGCCAGCAGCTTAGTTCCGGGACAGGGGATCGGTGAGCAGTTCTTC.

This clone appeared a single time. This chain joins TRBV21-1 and TRBJ1-4. TRBV21-1 is described as a pseudogene. The CDR3 has 16 amino acids. The CDR3 nucleotides are TGTGCCAGCAGCAAAGTTCGGGGTACAACTAATGAAAAACTGTTTTTT. It yields the protein CASSKVRGTTNEKLFF.

This clone was found once. This rearrangement joins TRBV27 to TRBJ1-4; D is possibly TRBD1 (6 bases). The germline CDR1 and CDR2 sequences are MNHEY and SMNVEV (reference sequence). The CDR3 is 16 amino acids. The V and J ends lost 0 bases and 1 base respectively, with 9 bases between them. DNA of the CDR3: TGTGCCAGCAGTTTATCCATCAGGGGAACTAATGAAAAACTGTTTTTT. This codes for CASSLSIRGTNEKLFF.

The chain employs TRBV5-1 and TRBJ1-2; D is undetermined. The V gene's germline CDR1 is SGHRS and CDR2 YFSETQ. V lost 0 bases, J lost 3 bases, and 9 bases lay in between. The CDR3 totals 14 residues. Here the CDR3 reads CASSLDSWDYGYTF. CDR3 nucleotides: TGCGCCAGCAGCTTGGACAGCTGGGACTATGGCTACACCTTC.

This chain uses TRBV5-4 with TRBJ2-7, with 16 bases matching TRBD2. Losses at the gene ends were 4 bases for V and 0 bases for J; bases not matched to a gene: 4. Per the germline V gene, CDR1 is SGHNT and CDR2 is YYREEE (reference sequence). The CDR3 has 17 amino acids. The CDR3 coding sequence is TGTGCCAGCAGCGGGGGACTAGCGGGAGGGATCTCCTACGAGCAGTACTTC. Translated: CASSGGLAGGISYEQYF.

V and J are TRBV19 and TRBJ2-7; 12 nucleotides line up with TRBD2. The germline CDR1 and CDR2 sequences are LNHDA and SQIVND (reference sequence). The CDR3 has 15 residues. V was pared by 6 bases and J by 2 bases, with 5 bases of the junction left unmatched. CDR3 sequence: CASSRTSGDTYEQYF. For the CDR3, the DNA is TGTGCCAGTAGCCGGACTAGCGGGGATACCTACGAGCAGTACTTC.

This clone was counted between two and nine times. CDR3: CASGDFTDTQYF. The CDR3 bases are TGTGCCAGCGGGGACTTCACAGATACGCAGTATTTT. The rearrangement uses TRBV11-2 and TRBJ2-3; D is possibly TRBD2 (6 bases). This CDR3 is built from 12 residues. The V gene lost 8 bases and the J gene lost 2 bases, with 8 bases spanning the gap. CDR1 is SGHAT and CDR2 is FQNNGV in the germline V gene.

The J gene is TRBJ2-5, the V gene TRBV6-4; 8 bases agree with TRBD1. The CDR3 runs to 16 residues. The junction had 10 bases not matched to a gene; V was cut back by 6 bases and J by 1 base. The germline gives CDR1 MRHNA, CDR2 SNTAGT. In DNA form, the CDR3 reads TGTGCCAGCAGGAACGGACAGGGTAACACCCAAGAGACCCAGTACTTC. Translating gives CASRNGQGNTQETQYF.

This clone was detected only a few times. J is TRBJ2-3 and V is TRBV27, with 9 positions matching TRBD1. In germline, CDR1 is MNHEY, CDR2 SMNVEV (reference sequence). CDR3 size: 14 residues. Unmatched junction bases numbered 2, after V lost 5 bases and J lost 2 bases. CDR3 amino acids: CASSHRGPTDTQYF. The CDR3 coding sequence is TGTGCCAGCAGTCACAGGGGGCCCACAGATACGCAGTATTTT.

The J gene is TRBJ1-2, the V gene TRBV5-4; 11 bases fit TRBD1. CDR3 length equals 15 residues. Germline-derived CDR1 and CDR2 are SGHNT and YYREEE (reference sequence). J lost 3 bases, V lost 4 bases, and 5 bases had no gene match. In nucleotides, the CDR3 is TGTGCCAGCAGCCCGGGGACAGGGGGTGACTATGGCTACACCTTC. Its translation: CASSPGTGGDYGYTF.

In this sample, this clone turned up a few times. V gene TRBV4-1 combines with J gene TRBJ2-2; possible D gene TRBD2, 6 bases. Germline values: CDR1 MGHRA, CDR2 YSYEKL. Trimming pared 3 bases from V and 10 bases from J, leaving 12 bases between. This CDR3 contains 13 residues. The DNA for the CDR3 is TGCGCCAGCAGCCATTACGGGGGTGAGGAGCTGTTTTTT. Encoded protein: CASSHYGGEELFF.

This chain connects TRBV5-6 to TRBJ2-5; 11 bases map to TRBD1. Germline CDR1 and CDR2: SGHDT and YYEEEE. The CDR3 is 14 amino acids. Trimming at V came to 3 bases and at J to 5 bases, leaving 3 bases not matched to a gene. In DNA form, the CDR3 reads TGTGCCAGCAGCTCGGACAGGGGGCGCGAGACCCAGTACTTC. Its protein product is CASSSDRGRETQYF.

The rearrangement links TRBV19 to TRBJ1-3, with D unresolved. V shed 6 bases and J shed 4 bases, with 16 bases lying between them. Germline assignment: CDR1 LNHDA and CDR2 SQIVND (reference sequence). The CDR3 has 15 residues. CDR3 sequence reads: CASRNGELRGNTIYF. In DNA, the CDR3 is TGTGCCAGTAGGAACGGGGAGCTGAGAGGAAACACCATATATTTT. The full variable domain, rest sourced from reference TRBV19 and TRBJ1-3, is DGGITQSPKYLFRKEGQNVTLSCEQNLNHDAMYWYRQDPGQGLRLIYYSQIVNDFQKGDIAEGYSVSREKKESFPLTVTSAQKNPTAFYLCASRNGELRGNTIYFGEGSWLTVV.

This sequence joins TRBV4-1 and TRBJ1-2; possibly TRBD1 for D (6 bases). CDR1 is MGHRA, CDR2 YSYEKL, per germline. Trimming took 2 bases from V and 6 from J, leaving 19 bases between them. The CDR3 is 16 amino acids. For the CDR3, the DNA is TGCGCCAGCAGCCAATTGACAGAAGGACAGAGAAATGGCTACACCTTC. It specifies CASSQLTEGQRNGYTF.

V usage is TRBV5-1 and J usage is TRBJ2-7, with 11 bases matching TRBD2. The CDR3 contains 18 residues. CDR1 SGHRS and CDR2 YFSETQ come from the germline V gene. V was pared by 1 base and J by 2 bases, with 11 bases of the junction left unmatched. CDR3 nucleotides: TGCGCCAGCAGCTTGAGTCTTTTGGGGACTAGCGGTACCTACGAGCAGTACTTC. Its translation is CASSLSLLGTSGTYEQYF. Full variable domain (remainder filled in from reference TRBV5-1 and TRBJ2-7): KAGVTQTPRYLIKTRGQQVTLSCSPISGHRSVSWYQQTPGQGLQFLFEYFSETQRNKGNFPGRFSGRQFSNSRSEMNVSTLELGDSALYLCASSLSLLGTSGTYEQYFGPGTRLTVT.

DNA for the CDR3: TGCAGTGCTCTACAGGGAGCCGAGCAGTACTTC. This sequence encodes CSALQGAEQYF. The chain recombines TRBV20-1 with TRBJ2-7; perhaps TRBD1 as D (6 bases). Germline values: CDR1 DFQATT, CDR2 SNEGSKA (reference sequence). The CDR3 totals 11 residues. The V end lost 5 bases, the J end lost 6 bases, and 11 bases lay between the germline ends.

The genes are TRBV7-8 and TRBJ2-7; 7 bases are shared with TRBD1. Trimming removed 5 bases from V and 3 bases from J; junction bases left unmatched: 10. Germline values: CDR1 SGHVS, CDR2 FQNEAQ. The CDR3 consists of 15 residues. CDR3 sequence: CASSPRSGTVYEQYF. The CDR3 DNA reads as TGTGCCAGCAGCCCAAGGTCCGGGACAGTCTACGAGCAGTACTTC.

The J gene is TRBJ2-7, the V gene TRBV7-2; TRBD2 is a possible D gene (7 bases). The length of the CDR3 is 15 residues. Germline loops: CDR1 SGHTA, CDR2 FQGNSA. V was cut by 1 base and J by 4 bases, with 14 bases left in between. CDR3 DNA: TGTGCCAGCAGCTTAGACTTGGGGGGGGCTTACGAGCAGTACTTC. It yields the protein CASSLDLGGAYEQYF. The full variable domain, in which reference TRBV7-2 and TRBJ2-7 provide the parts outside the CDR3, is GAGVSQSPSNKVTEKGKDVELRCDPISGHTALYWYRQSLGQGLEFLIYFQGNSAPDKSGLPSDRFSAERTGGSVSTLTIQRTQQEDSAVYLCASSLDLGGAYEQYFGPGTRLTVT.

This chain connects TRBV7-8 to TRBJ2-2, with 11 bases aligning to TRBD2. V lost 3 bases and J lost 7; bases outside the gene matches: 7. The CDR3 contains 16 residues. CDR1 is SGHVS and CDR2 is FQNEAQ in the germline V gene. This chain's CDR3 is CASSLLAGGSNGELFF. For the CDR3, the DNA is TGTGCCAGCAGCTTGCTAGCGGGGGGATCAAACGGGGAGCTGTTTTTT.

The chain couples TRBV7-2 to TRBJ2-7; D is unresolved. The CDR3 loop spans 14 amino acids. Germline CDR1 reads SGHTA; CDR2 reads FQGNSA. V was trimmed by 3 bases and J by 0 bases, leaving 9 bases between them. The CDR3 DNA is TGTGCCAGCAGCTTTTCGGTAGACTCCTACGAGCAGTACTTC. This sequence encodes CASSFSVDSYEQYF. Combining the CDR3 with reference TRBV7-2 and TRBJ2-7 gives the whole variable domain GAGVSQSPSNKVTEKGKDVELRCDPISGHTALYWYRQSLGQGLEFLIYFQGNSAPDKSGLPSDRFSAERTGGSVSTLTIQRTQQEDSAVYLCASSFSVDSYEQYFGPGTRLTVT.

The chain employs TRBV5-3 and TRBJ2-7; 9 positions agree with TRBD2. TRBV5-3 carries the ORF label, with uncertain function. The CDR3 extends over 15 amino acids. The V segment lost 4 bases and the J segment 0 bases; nucleotides outside the gene matches: 5. The CDR3 coding sequence is TGTGCCAGAAGCCATCTAGCGGGGCCCTCCTACGAGCAGTACTTC. Protein product: CARSHLAGPSYEQYF.

The chain couples TRBV4-1 to TRBJ2-7, with TRBD1 matching over 8 bases. From germline, CDR1 is MGHRA and CDR2 YSYEKL. Trimming took 1 base from V and 4 from J; bases not matched to a gene: 6. This CDR3 has 15 amino acids. The CDR3 DNA is TGCGCCAGCAGCCAAGCGGGACAGGTATATTACGAGCAGTACTTC. It yields the protein CASSQAGQVYYEQYF.

V gene TRBV6-2 or TRBV6-3 combines with J gene TRBJ2-7, with 12 bases that match TRBD2. This CDR3 comprises 16 residues. CDR1 is MNHEY, CDR2 SVGEGT, per germline. The V and J ends lost 5 bases and 8 bases, in that order; junction bases with no gene match: 13. The CDR3 here is CASSGGLAGPFTQQYF. CDR3 bases: TGTGCCAGCAGTGGGGGACTAGCGGGTCCCTTTACGCAGCAGTACTTC.

This clone was seen a single time. The rearrangement joins TRBV5-1 to TRBJ1-1; TRBD1 matches at 10 bases. Germline values: CDR1 SGHRS, CDR2 YFSETQ. V gave up 2 bases and J gave up 5 bases; unmatched junction bases: 9. The CDR3 covers 16 residues. The CDR3 reads CASSLRIGQGGTEAFF. CDR3 coding DNA: TGCGCCAGCAGCTTACGGATTGGACAGGGGGGTACTGAAGCTTTCTTT.

The count of this clone is one. The chain is built from TRBV9 and TRBJ1-1; tentatively, D is TRBD1 (6 bases). Trimming stripped 8 bases from V and 6 bases from J, with 14 bases between. CDR3 length equals 12 residues. The V gene's germline CDR1 is SGDLS and CDR2 YYNGEE. CDR3 coding DNA: TGTGCCAGTAACAGGGAGGGTCCTGAAGCTTTCTTT. Residues: CASNREGPEAFF.

The V call is TRBV19, the J call TRBJ1-1, with D maybe TRBD1 (5 bases). V was shortened by 0 bases and J by 10 bases, with 12 bases between the two germline ends. The CDR3 extends over 13 amino acids. Per germline, CDR1 LNHDA and CDR2 SQIVND (reference sequence). The CDR3 DNA reads TGTGCCAGTAGTATAGAATCCAGGGAAGGAGCTTTCTTT. The encoded protein is CASSIESREGAFF. Filled out from reference TRBV19 and TRBJ1-1, the complete variable domain reads DGGITQSPKYLFRKEGQNVTLSCEQNLNHDAMYWYRQDPGQGLRLIYYSQIVNDFQKGDIAEGYSVSREKKESFPLTVTSAQKNPTAFYLCASSIESREGAFFGQGTRLTVV.

The rearrangement uses TRBV11-2 and TRBJ1-1; possibly TRBD1 for D (5 bases). Germline CDR1 and CDR2: SGHAT and FQNNGV. This CDR3 contains 19 residues. Trimming removed 2 bases from V and 0 bases from J, with 22 bases in between. CDR3 sequence: CASSLPDPGGDKMNTEAFF. CDR3 DNA: TGTGCCAGCAGCTTACCGGACCCGGGGGGAGATAAAATGAACACTGAAGCTTTCTTT.